A single sample is the source of the 32 T cell receptor beta chains below, sequenced in a study of cytomegalovirus exposure and HLA in healthy donors. PCR involved 60 Vbeta and 13 Jbeta primers. The protocol was immunoSEQ multiplex PCR, while the TCRdb copy is restricted to in-frame clones and leaves out a portion. The repertoire includes approximately 89,000 clones, around 70% of them detected once, and roughly 1.2% sits in the top ten. Sample: PBMCs. The source of these receptors is a female donor in good health and CMV-seronegative.

The V gene is TRBV6-4, the J gene TRBJ2-3, with TRBD2 matching 9 bases. Trimming removed 2 bases from V and 1 base from J; junction bases left unmatched: 16. The CDR3 consists of 20 residues. CDR1 is MRHNA, CDR2 SNTAGT, per germline. The CDR3 loop reads CASSDRIEGKEREGTDTQYF. For the CDR3, the DNA is TGTGCCAGCAGTGACCGAATCGAGGGTAAGGAGCGGGAGGGCACAGATACGCAGTATTTT.

The chain recombines TRBV7-8 with TRBJ2-1, with 7 positions matching TRBD1. Per the germline V gene, CDR1 is SGHVS and CDR2 is FQNEAQ. J was trimmed by 7 bases and V by 4 bases; bases with no gene match: 13. This CDR3 spans 16 amino acids. The CDR3 region is CASSSTWDSSRNEQFF. DNA of the CDR3: TGTGCCAGCAGCTCGACTTGGGACAGCTCGAGGAATGAGCAGTTCTTC. Combining the CDR3 with reference TRBV7-8 and TRBJ2-1 gives the whole variable domain GAGVSQSPRYKVAKRGQDVALRCDPISGHVSLFWYQQALGQGPEFLTYFQNEAQLDKSGLPSDRFFAERPEGSVSTLKIQRTQQEDSAVYLCASSSTWDSSRNEQFFGPGTRLTVL.

The chain is built from TRBV5-1 and TRBJ1-2; TRBD1 agrees at 8 bases. The germline V gene has CDR1 SGHRS and CDR2 YFSETQ. This CDR3 region has 15 residues. V dropped 3 bases and J dropped 7; count of bases not matched to a gene: 11. In DNA, the CDR3 is TGCGCCAGCAGCTCCGATGGACAGGGAGTGGGTGGCTACACCTTC. Residues: CASSSDGQGVGGYTF.

The chain combines TRBV7-2 with TRBJ1-3; 8 bases fit TRBD1. Germline loops: CDR1 SGHTA, CDR2 FQGNSA. CDR3 size: 14 residues. The V and J ends lost 3 bases and 2 bases, in that order; junction bases with no gene match: 0. CDR3 coding DNA: TGTGCCAGCAGCTTGGACAGGGCTGGAAACACCATATATTTT. As protein: CASSLDRAGNTIYF.

V usage is TRBV28 and J usage is TRBJ2-7; 7 bases agree with TRBD2. The CDR3 consists of 13 residues. CDR1 and CDR2 from the germline V gene are MDHEN and SYDVKM. V was pared by 8 bases and J by 3 bases, with 7 bases of the junction left unmatched. This CDR3 reads CASVPGGFYEQYF. In DNA, the CDR3 is TGTGCCAGCGTTCCCGGGGGGTTCTACGAGCAGTACTTC.

This clone appeared a few times. The V and J genes are TRBV11-2 and TRBJ2-3; 9 bases agree with TRBD2. Germline V lookup: CDR1 SGHAT, CDR2 FQNNGV. This CDR3 has 14 residues. V gave up 2 bases and J gave up 10 bases; unmatched junction bases: 7. The CDR3 bases are TGTGCCAGCAGCTTAAGGCGTCTAGCGGGATCGCAGTATTTT. It yields the protein CASSLRRLAGSQYF.

The chain recombines TRBV18 with TRBJ2-5; 8 bases are shared with TRBD2. CDR1 and CDR2 (germline): KGHSH, LQKENI. There are 15 residues in the CDR3. V lost 3 bases, J lost 2 bases, and 5 bases stayed unmatched. CDR3 sequence (DNA): TGTGCCAGCTCACCCCCGGGGGGGCTTCAAGAGACCCAGTACTTC. This sequence encodes CASSPPGGLQETQYF.

The chain recombines TRBV27 with TRBJ1-2, with TRBD1 as a possible D gene (5 bases). V was pared by 5 bases and J by 2 bases, with 12 bases between. The germline gives CDR1 MNHEY, CDR2 SMNVEV (reference sequence). The length of the CDR3 is 14 residues. The CDR3: CASSPLGGNYGYTF. CDR3 nucleotide sequence: TGTGCCAGCAGTCCGCTGGGGGGGAACTATGGCTACACCTTC.

The rearrangement joins TRBV6-1 to TRBJ2-2; D is undetermined. Germline assignment: CDR1 MNHNS and CDR2 SASEGT. This CDR3 has 10 amino acids. The V end was cut by 11 bases, the J end by 7 bases, with 8 bases between. In nucleotides, the CDR3 is TGTGCCGCTGAGGTCGGGGAGCTGTTTTTT. It translates to CAAEVGELFF.

The chain links TRBV5-1 to TRBJ2-3; 10 bases align to TRBD2. The CDR3 spans 15 residues. Trimming cost V 2 bases and J 5 bases; bases outside gene matches: 5. CDR1 and CDR2 from the germline V gene are SGHRS and YFSETQ. The CDR3 DNA sequence: TGCGCCAGCAGCTTCAGCGGGGGGGCCGGAGATACGCAGTATTTT. It codes for CASSFSGGAGDTQYF.

In its sample, this clone was seen once. This sequence joins TRBV4-2 and TRBJ2-5; TRBD2 agrees at 14 bases. CDR3 length: 16 residues. The junction had 5 bases not matched to a gene; V was cut back by 3 bases and J by 5 bases. The germline V gene encodes CDR1 LGHNA and CDR2 YNFKEQ. This CDR3 is CASSQTSGGAGETQYF. In DNA form, the CDR3 reads TGTGCCAGCAGCCAGACTAGCGGGGGGGCCGGGGAGACCCAGTACTTC.

This clone was observed a handful of times. V and J are TRBV6-1 and TRBJ2-7; 11 bases fit TRBD1. This CDR3 has 14 residues. Germline V lookup: CDR1 MNHNS, CDR2 SASEGT. The V gene end was trimmed by 4 bases and the J gene end by 5 bases; junction bases not matched to a gene: 4. In DNA form, the CDR3 reads TGTGCCAGCAGTGGGGGACAGGGGGGGGACGAGCAGTACTTC. This sequence encodes CASSGGQGGDEQYF.

This clone was seen just once. This chain links TRBV6-1 with TRBJ2-5; the D gene is possibly TRBD1 (5 bases). This CDR3 has 13 amino acids. Trimming left V 6 bases short and J 3 bases short, with 11 bases between. Germline V CDR1 and CDR2: MNHNS, SASEGT. The CDR3 coding sequence is TGTGCCAGCAGCCTGACAGACGAAGAGACCCAGTACTTC. Its protein product is CASSLTDEETQYF.

V and J are TRBV5-1 and TRBJ1-1; D unresolved. Between the trimmed V and J ends, which lost 0 bases and 2 bases, there was a span of 8 bases. Per the germline V gene, CDR1 is SGHRS and CDR2 is YFSETQ. The CDR3 loop spans 14 amino acids. CDR3 DNA: TGCGCCAGCAGCTTGGATCGGTATAACACTGAAGCTTTCTTT. Encoded protein: CASSLDRYNTEAFF. Full variable domain (remainder filled in from reference TRBV5-1 and TRBJ1-1): KAGVTQTPRYLIKTRGQQVTLSCSPISGHRSVSWYQQTPGQGLQFLFEYFSETQRNKGNFPGRFSGRQFSNSRSEMNVSTLELGDSALYLCASSLDRYNTEAFFGQGTRLTVV.

DNA for the CDR3: TGTGCCACTACGAAGAACCCGGACAGTCCGAACACTGAAGCTTTCTTT. Residues: CATTKNPDSPNTEAFF. This chain uses TRBV6-6 with TRBJ1-1; TRBD1 might be the D (6 bases). Germline V lookup: CDR1 MNHNY, CDR2 SVGAGI (reference sequence). This CDR3 is built from 16 residues. Trimming removed 10 bases at V and 1 base at J, with 22 bases between.

The chain's CDR3 is CASSPSGGVTQYF. CDR3 sequence (DNA): TGTGCCAGCAGCCCCTCGGGAGGTGTAACGCAGTATTTT. The rearrangement links TRBV6-5 to TRBJ2-3, with TRBD2 matching 7 bases. The CDR3 sequence is 13 residues long. Germline V gene sequence: CDR1 MNHEY, CDR2 SVGAGI. V lost 6 bases and J lost 9; bases outside the gene matches: 9.

This rearrangement joins TRBV12-5 to TRBJ2-5; TRBD2 aligns across 7 bases. The CDR3 sequence is 12 residues long. The germline gives CDR1 LGHNT, CDR2 FRNRAP. In nucleotides, the CDR3 is TGTGCGGTCCTAGCGGCCCGAGAGACCCAGTACTTC. It specifies CAVLAARETQYF.

The chain uses TRBV19 and TRBJ1-2, with TRBD1 as a possible D gene (6 bases). Trimming removed 6 bases from V and 8 bases from J, with 13 bases in between. The CDR3 extends over 12 amino acids. CDR1 LNHDA and CDR2 SQIVND come from the germline V gene (reference sequence). The CDR3 spells CASRRQGLGYTF. In nucleotides, the CDR3 is TGTGCCAGTAGGAGGCAGGGGCTAGGCTACACCTTC.

The genes are TRBV13 and TRBJ2-1, with 9 bases lining up with TRBD1. Trimming took 5 bases from V and 8 from J; bases not matched to a gene: 10. Germline V CDR1 and CDR2: PRHDT, FYEKMQ (reference sequence). The CDR3 spans 15 residues. CDR3 DNA: TGTGCCAGCAGCCCAAGGGGACAGGGAGGCTATGAGCAGTTCTTC. Translating gives CASSPRGQGGYEQFF. Filled out from reference TRBV13 and TRBJ2-1, the complete variable domain reads AAGVIQSPRHLIKEKRETATLKCYPIPRHDTVYWYQQGPGQDPQFLISFYEKMQSDKGSIPDRFSAQQFSDYHSELNMSSLELGDSALYFCASSPRGQGGYEQFFGPGTRLTVL.

V is TRBV9 and J is TRBJ1-3; possibly TRBD1 for D (6 bases). V was shortened by 4 bases and J by 0 bases, with 11 bases between the two germline ends. This CDR3 comprises 15 residues. Germline CDR1 is SGDLS and CDR2 is YYNGEE. As DNA, the CDR3 is TGTGCCAGCAGCACTCAGGGGATCTCTGGAAACACCATATATTTT. Protein: CASSTQGISGNTIYF.

The J gene is TRBJ1-2, the V gene TRBV30, with a tentative D call TRBD1 (5 bases). The germline V gene has CDR1 GTSNPN and CDR2 SVGIG (reference sequence). V was pared by 4 bases and J by 2 bases, with 11 bases between. The CDR3 has 13 residues. CDR3 nucleotide sequence: TGTGCCTGGACCCAGGGATTGAACTATGGCTACACCTTC. Its protein is CAWTQGLNYGYTF.

This chain joins TRBV4-2 and TRBJ2-7; no clear D. Trimming cost V 0 bases and J 2 bases, with 11 bases left between them. The CDR3 is 15 amino acids. Germline V gene sequence: CDR1 LGHNA, CDR2 YNFKEQ. Here the CDR3 DNA reads TGTGCCAGCAGCCAAGAGGCCGAGGCCACCTACGAGCAGTACTTC. Its translation is CASSQEAEATYEQYF.

The V call is TRBV20-1, the J call TRBJ2-5, with unresolved D. V gave up 1 base and J gave up 5 bases, with 5 bases separating them. The germline V gene encodes CDR1 DFQATT and CDR2 SNEGSKA (reference sequence). This CDR3 region has 11 residues. DNA of the CDR3: TGCAGTGCTAGAGGACTTGAGACCCAGTACTTC. This encodes CSARGLETQYF.

This chain uses TRBV19 with TRBJ1-1; D not certain. The V and J ends lost 3 bases and 6 bases respectively, with 17 bases between them. There are 15 residues in the CDR3. CDR1 is LNHDA, CDR2 SQIVND, per germline (reference sequence). The CDR3 loop reads CASSIQRSGLAEAFF. DNA for the CDR3: TGTGCCAGTAGTATCCAAAGGAGTGGTCTCGCTGAAGCTTTCTTT.

J is TRBJ2-1 and V is TRBV11-3, with 7 bases fitting TRBD2. The V and J ends lost 3 bases and 4 bases, in that order; junction bases with no gene match: 9. CDR1 and CDR2 (germline): SGHNT, YENEEA. The CDR3 has 16 residues. The CDR3 sequence is CASSLTPSGPYNEQFF. The CDR3, as DNA: TGTGCCAGCAGCTTGACGCCTAGCGGTCCGTACAATGAGCAGTTCTTC.

The genes are TRBV9 and TRBJ1-5, with 7 positions matching TRBD1. CDR3 length: 15 amino acids. With V trimmed by 4 bases and J by 7 bases, 11 bases remained unmatched. The germline gives CDR1 SGDLS, CDR2 YYNGEE. CDR3 sequence (DNA): TGTGCCAGCAGCACAACAGGGGTGACAGGCCAGCCCCAGCATTTT. Translation: CASSTTGVTGQPQHF.

The chain is built from TRBV9 and TRBJ2-5; 9 bases agree with TRBD1. V lost 0 bases, J lost 4 bases, and 4 bases stayed unmatched. Germline lookup yields CDR1 SGDLS and CDR2 YYNGEE. The CDR3 runs 15 residues. This CDR3 reads CASSVETGGRETQYF. The CDR3 nucleotides read TGTGCCAGCAGCGTAGAGACAGGGGGAAGAGAGACCCAGTACTTC.

This clone appeared a single time. J is TRBJ2-7 and V is TRBV14; 10 bases map to TRBD2. Germline CDR1 is SGHDN and CDR2 is FVKESK. The CDR3 is 18 amino acids. The junction had 17 bases not matched to a gene; V was cut back by 6 bases and J by 3 bases. The CDR3 reads CASSPLGGTSDHLYEQYF. The CDR3 DNA is TGTGCCAGCAGTCCCCTAGGGGGGACTAGCGATCACCTCTACGAGCAGTACTTC.

The rearrangement links TRBV19 to TRBJ1-5, with D perhaps TRBD1 (6 bases). V was cut by 7 bases and J by 0 bases, with 13 bases left in between. Germline V gene sequence: CDR1 LNHDA, CDR2 SQIVND (reference sequence). The CDR3 totals 15 residues. The chain's CDR3 is CASTVQGNSNQPQHF. CDR3 sequence (DNA): TGTGCCAGTACCGTCCAGGGGAATAGCAATCAGCCCCAGCATTTT.

The chain's CDR3 is CASSTAQGRFYGYTF. DNA of the CDR3: TGTGCCAGTAGTACCGCACAGGGGCGCTTCTATGGCTACACCTTC. V gene TRBV19 combines with J gene TRBJ1-2, with TRBD1 identical over 7 bases. The CDR3 is 15 amino acids. In germline, CDR1 is LNHDA, CDR2 SQIVND (reference sequence). V gave up 4 bases and J gave up 4 bases; unmatched junction bases: 9.

The chain is built from TRBV6-1 and TRBJ2-7; D is unresolved. The CDR3 is 13 residues long. CDR1 is MNHNS, CDR2 SASEGT, per germline. V lost 6 bases to trimming and J lost 3 bases, with 12 bases between them. The CDR3 DNA reads TGTGCCAGCAGCCCCTTACATCTCTACGAGCAGTACTTC. Translating it yields CASSPLHLYEQYF.

The table lists this clone with a few counts. CDR3 sequence: CASRTYNEQFF. As DNA, the CDR3 is TGTGCCAGCCGGACTTACAATGAGCAGTTCTTC. V gene TRBV7-9 combines with J gene TRBJ2-1, with a weak D call TRBD2 (5 bases). Germline V gives CDR1 SEHNR, CDR2 FQNEAQ (reference sequence). Trimming cost V 8 bases and J 4 bases, with 6 bases left between them. The CDR3 has 11 residues.